This TCR beta chain was identified in a study of T-cell memory formation after mild COVID-19. Looking at the study overall: Largely, the TCR clusters proved donor specific. Study results and caveats: Among CD4+ contracting clones, most were CM and EM, and CD8+ ones EMRA. Researchers found some responding clones in pre-infection memory, a sign that cross-reactive memory joined. Contracting clones from day 15 to 85 showed balanced CD4/CD8; later expanders favored CD4+.

The CDR3 runs to 14 residues. V lost 6 bases and J 2 bases, leaving 11 bases between the germline ends. Germline assignment: CDR1 SGDLS and CDR2 YYNGEE. Of note for this clonotype: Antigen unknown.

TCRdb reprocessed the 5' RACE reads via MiXCR and lists one record per CDR3 protein. This table has some 210,000 distinct CDR3 sequences, about 10% appearing once. Sequencing used PBMCs or a T cell subset sorted from them (not recorded which). The origin of this receptor is a man between 18 and 35 years old who had mild COVID-19 (a few samples of this study predate the infection). Cell type and time point are not known. V gene TRBV9 combines with J gene TRBJ2-2, with a tentative D call TRBD2 (5 bases). The CDR3 loop is CASTPPGNTGELFF. The CDR3 region has the DNA TGTGCCAGCACCCCCCCGGGAAACACCGGGGAGCTGTTTTTT.